The source of this T cell receptor (beta chain) is a study of CD8+CD57+ T cells in acquired aplastic anemia (dated by TCRdb to between 2018 and 2020). For the wider study: A mean of 3.2 ug of DNA, ranging from roughly 0.2 to 27.4 ug, was extracted from sorted CD4+ and CD8+ cells. Mean read counts for healthy donor samples were 8.5 million to 10.8 million for CD4+ cells and about 12 million for CD8+ cells. Overall study outcomes, separate from this receptor: Around 31 CD8+ CDR3 sequences were shared between patients and controls but appeared highly expressed in patients and within their immunodominant clones. No significant difference in CD8+ Simpson's diversity was found between patients and healthy controls (P=0.060).

Profiling of TCR beta VDJ combinations and CDR3 sequences used genomic DNA as the template. An Illumina HiSeq 2000 was used for TCR repertoire sequencing. On the study's bioinformatics: TRBV/TRBJ rearrangement plots, CDR3 size and DJ length profiles, and Simpson's diversity index were used to evaluate the repertoires. The most abundant DNA sequence in the deep sequencing data was defined as the immunodominant clone. CDR3 amino acid sequences were screened for sharing across subjects and compared with published repertoires and the VDJdb database. TCRdb trimmed the raw reads at Q25, called clones with MiXCR and kept productive beta chains. Under each unique CDR3 protein, matching rows form one entry showing the most common genes and DNA. TCRdb's processing, not the authors', yielded these V and J calls. The sample data list 100,000 to 120,000 distinct CDR3 sequences, and about half of these were observed just once. The top ten clones comprise under 35% of the sample.

With respect to this clonotype: The antigen it binds to is not known. Base qualities are not provided; no much larger clone lies one nucleotide away.

Trimming costs V 6 bases and J 10 bases, and their ends lie 18 bases apart. The germline V gene (reference sequence) supplies CDR1 LNHDA and CDR2 SQIVND. The CDR3, cysteine through phenylalanine, is 13 amino acids long. Just the 39-base CDR3 DNA is kept, in frame starting at base 1. In this study, sorted CD4+ and CD8+ T cells from the blood of healthy subjects and of severe aplastic anemia patients had their TCR repertoires deep-sequenced. Ficoll-Paque density gradient centrifugation was used to isolate peripheral blood mononuclear cells. Before DNA extraction, CD4+ and CD8+ T cells were sorted with FACS or magnetic beads.

The sequence was obtained from a human donor in good health, serving as a control. The chain couples TRBV19 to TRBJ1-1; no D gene can be assigned with confidence. Sequenced sample: sorted CD4+, CD8+, or CD8+CD57+ T cells (not recorded which) from PBMCs. The DNA is as follows: TGTGCCAGTAGGGCTGGAGGCTCACTGCGAGCTTTCTTT. The resulting protein is CASRAGGSLRAFF. This CDR3, with the reference TRBV19 and TRBJ1-1 proteins standing in past its ends, gives the full variable domain DGGITQSPKYLFRKEGQNVTLSCEQNLNHDAMYWYRQDPGQGLRLIYYSQIVNDFQKGDIAEGYSVSREKKESFPLTVTSAQKNPTAFYLCASRAGGSLRAFFGQGTRLTVV.